This TCR beta chain is from a study of cytomegalovirus exposure and HLA in healthy donors. Study findings and constraints: Information on immune exposure was restricted to one variable (CMV serostatus). Earlier analysis looked at TCR beta V segments, and most were productive about 90% or about 30% of the time. Fewer N-insertions than the 666-donor mean were reportedly shown by an Asian-associated ancestry cluster in a later analysis.

Details on this clone: Its cognate antigen is unknown.

The primer mix had 60 Vbeta and 13 Jbeta primers. Some clones are missing from TCRdb's copy, which holds only in-frame ones; the method was immunoSEQ multiplex PCR. The table has around 100,000 clones, 70% seen once. Deletions cut 7 bases from V and 2 bases from J, with 14 bases between. The CDR3 totals 13 residues. Germline CDR1 and CDR2: SQVTM and ANQGSEA. This TCR was recovered from a middle-aged man in good health and CMV-seropositive. V and J are TRBV29-1 and TRBJ2-5; TRBD1 is a possible D gene (6 bases). Sample: PBMCs. In DNA, the CDR3 is TGCAGCGCTGTTTTAGACAGGCAAGAGACCCAGTACTTC. The encoded protein is CSAVLDRQETQYF. Supplemented by reference TRBV29-1 and TRBJ2-5, the full variable domain reads SAVISQKPSRDICQRGTSLTIQCQVDSQVTMMFWYRQQPGQSLTLIATANQGSEATYESGFVIDKFPISRPNLTFSTLTVSNMSPEDSSIYLCSAVLDRQETQYFGPGTRLLVL.